The 30 T cell receptor beta chains below were found in one sample sequenced in a study of blood T cell repertoires in COVID-19. TCRdb keeps only in-frame clones here, not all; method: immunoSEQ multiplex PCR. The sample yields 200,000 to 250,000 clones, 83% seen once. Specimen: PBMCs or T cells enriched from blood (not recorded which). All receptors derive from a woman aged 45-59 years who had been exposed to COVID-19.

The table lists this clone with a few counts. The chain uses TRBV6-5 and TRBJ1-2, with 7 bases identical to TRBD1. Unmatched junction bases numbered 5, after V lost 6 bases and J lost 4 bases. Germline lookup yields CDR1 MNHEY and CDR2 SVGAGI. The CDR3 covers 13 residues. The CDR3 DNA reads TGTGCCAGCAGCAGGGGGACACTCTATGGCTACACCTTC. Amino acid sequence: CASSRGTLYGYTF.

The rearrangement uses TRBV14 and TRBJ1-1, with TRBD1 matching over 12 bases. This CDR3 is 17 amino acids long. V dropped 2 bases and J dropped 5; count of bases not matched to a gene: 9. The V gene's germline CDR1 is SGHDN and CDR2 FVKESK. The CDR3 region is CASSQPLGQGARTEAFF. CDR3 DNA: TGTGCCAGCAGCCAACCCTTGGGACAGGGGGCGAGGACTGAAGCTTTCTTT.

This clone was recorded only once. V usage is TRBV15 and J usage is TRBJ1-1; 9 nucleotides align to TRBD1. This CDR3 region has 15 residues. The trim removed 1 base at V and 6 bases at J, leaving 6 bases unmatched. Germline values: CDR1 LNHNV, CDR2 YYDKDF (reference sequence). This CDR3 reads CATSRVGTGIAEAFF. Written as DNA, the CDR3 is TGTGCCACCAGCAGAGTAGGGACAGGGATAGCTGAAGCTTTCTTT.

The rearrangement uses TRBV7-8 and TRBJ1-2; 7 nucleotides match TRBD1. V lost 2 bases and J lost 2; bases outside the gene matches: 5. Germline CDR1 reads SGHVS; CDR2 reads FQNEAQ. The CDR3 totals 15 residues. DNA of the CDR3: TGTGCCAGCAGCTTAAGTCCGACAGGGAACTATGGCTACACCTTC. Its translation: CASSLSPTGNYGYTF.

The rearrangement uses TRBV4-1 and TRBJ1-3; D gene uncertain. From germline, CDR1 is MGHRA and CDR2 YSYEKL. The CDR3 runs to 13 residues. Trimming removed 4 bases at V and 4 bases at J, with 8 bases between. CDR3: CASSRAPGNTIYF. CDR3 sequence (DNA): TGCGCCAGCAGCCGAGCACCGGGAAACACCATATATTTT.

V and J are TRBV7-9 and TRBJ2-1; perhaps TRBD1 as D (5 bases). V was pared by 5 bases and J by 10 bases, with 12 bases between. Per germline, CDR1 SEHNR and CDR2 FQNEAQ (reference sequence). This CDR3 contains 12 residues. The CDR3 DNA is TGTGCCAGCAGCGTGTCGTGGACAGAGCAGTTCTTC. Amino acid sequence: CASSVSWTEQFF.

The chain couples TRBV14 to TRBJ1-2; D uncertain. Germline lookup yields CDR1 SGHDN and CDR2 FVKESK. CDR3 length: 15 residues. V was trimmed by 2 bases and J by 3 bases, leaving 13 bases between them. This chain's CDR3 is CASSQLAGIDYGYTF. CDR3 DNA: TGTGCCAGCAGCCAACTTGCAGGAATAGACTATGGCTACACCTTC.

The V and J genes are TRBV7-2 and TRBJ2-3; 9 bases align to TRBD2. The CDR3 covers 19 residues. Germline V gene data show CDR1 as SGHTA and CDR2 as FQGNSA. Trimming cost V 3 bases and J 2 bases; bases outside gene matches: 15. The CDR3 DNA is TGTGCCAGCAGCTTTCTCTCGGGCGGGGGGGCCGGAGTCACAGATACGCAGTATTTT. Its translation: CASSFLSGGGAGVTDTQYF.

This chain uses TRBV7-9 with TRBJ2-3; 7 positions agree with TRBD2. Germline V CDR1 and CDR2: SEHNR, FQNEAQ (reference sequence). The CDR3 length is 17 residues. J lost 4 bases, V lost 4 bases, and 14 bases had no gene match. CDR3 protein: CASSWVQRTSYPDTQYF. In DNA, the CDR3 is TGTGCCAGCAGCTGGGTCCAGAGGACTAGTTACCCAGATACGCAGTATTTT.

The V gene is TRBV15, the J gene TRBJ1-6; TRBD1 matches 8 bases. Unmatched junction bases numbered 8, after V lost 3 bases and J lost 10 bases. The germline CDR1 and CDR2 sequences are LNHNV and YYDKDF (reference sequence). The length of the CDR3 is 15 residues. The CDR3 DNA follows: TGTGCCACCAGCAGCCCGACAGGGGTAGGGTCACCCCTCCACTTT. Translating gives CATSSPTGVGSPLHF.

This sequence joins TRBV28 and TRBJ1-2; TRBD1 matches at 10 bases. The CDR3 extends over 13 amino acids. Per germline, CDR1 MDHEN and CDR2 SYDVKM. Trimming took 8 bases from V and 9 from J; bases not matched to a gene: 9. CDR3: CASGGGTGVRYTF. The CDR3 coding sequence is TGTGCCAGCGGGGGTGGGACAGGGGTGCGCTACACCTTC.

The chain is built from TRBV9 and TRBJ1-2; D gene unclear. Germline V gene sequence: CDR1 SGDLS, CDR2 YYNGEE. The V gene lost 5 bases and the J gene lost 8 bases, with 10 bases spanning the gap. The CDR3 covers 11 residues. Here the CDR3 DNA reads TGTGCCAGCAGGGATGGACTAGGCTACACCTTC. Its translation: CASRDGLGYTF.

V is TRBV6-1 and J is TRBJ1-5, with 7 bases fitting TRBD1. CDR3 length equals 14 residues. V shed 1 base and J 6 bases; nucleotides not matched to a gene: 3. CDR1 MNHNS and CDR2 SASEGT come from the germline V gene. In nucleotides, the CDR3 is TGTGCCAGCAGTGAAGGACAGGGCACTCAGCCCCAGCATTTT. Its protein product is CASSEGQGTQPQHF.

The chain links TRBV10-2 to TRBJ2-7, with D hard to call. This CDR3 spans 12 amino acids. Looked up from germline, CDR1 is WSHSY and CDR2 is SAAADI. The V gene lost 0 bases and the J gene lost 6 bases, with 6 bases spanning the gap. CDR3 coding DNA: TGCGCCAGCAGTGAGTCGGTCGGCGAGCAGTACTTC. It yields the protein CASSESVGEQYF.

The chain uses TRBV6-1 and TRBJ1-2; no definite D call. The CDR3 covers 12 residues. Germline V gives CDR1 MNHNS, CDR2 SASEGT. With 2 bases removed from V and 4 bases from J, the gap between germline ends came to 5 bases. Here the CDR3 reads CASSESSYGYTF. The CDR3 DNA sequence: TGTGCCAGCAGTGAATCTAGCTATGGCTACACCTTC.

CDR3: CASSLAAGYNEQFF. CDR3 nucleotides: TGCGCCAGCAGCTTGGCGGCAGGCTACAATGAGCAGTTCTTC. The V gene is TRBV5-1, the J gene TRBJ2-1; D uncertain. CDR1 is SGHRS and CDR2 is YFSETQ in the germline V gene. With 0 bases removed from V and 3 bases from J, the gap between germline ends came to 7 bases. The CDR3 contains 14 residues.

CDR3 in amino acids: CASSLDWNTEAFF. CDR3 sequence (DNA): TGTGCCAGCAGTTTAGACTGGAACACTGAAGCTTTCTTT. This chain joins TRBV12-3 or TRBV12-4 and TRBJ1-1, with D hard to call. This CDR3 is 13 amino acids long. V was clipped by 1 base and J by 1 base, with 4 bases between them.

The chain employs TRBV11-2 and TRBJ2-4; TRBD1 matches at 7 bases. The V segment lost 5 bases and the J segment 8 bases; nucleotides outside the gene matches: 9. Germline loops: CDR1 SGHAT, CDR2 FQNNGV. This CDR3 spans 14 amino acids. Written as DNA, the CDR3 is TGTGCCAGCAGCCGGACAGGAAAGACAGACATTCAGTACTTC. Its translation: CASSRTGKTDIQYF. Variable domain in full (rest from reference TRBV11-2 and TRBJ2-4): EAGVAQSPRYKIIEKRQSVAFWCNPISGHATLYWYQQILGQGPKLLIQFQNNGVVDDSQLPKDRFSAERLKGVDSTLKIQPAKLEDSAVYLCASSRTGKTDIQYFGAGTRLSVL.

The chain carries TRBV7-9 and TRBJ2-5; D not certain. This CDR3 spans 12 amino acids. Germline-derived CDR1 and CDR2 are SEHNR and FQNEAQ (reference sequence). The V end was cut by 3 bases, the J end by 2 bases, with 4 bases between. CDR3 residues: CASSFLQETQYF. CDR3 bases: TGTGCCAGCAGCTTCCTGCAAGAGACCCAGTACTTC.

The genes are TRBV11-2 and TRBJ2-5; 7 bases agree with TRBD1. Germline-derived CDR1 and CDR2 are SGHAT and FQNNGV. This CDR3 spans 16 amino acids. With 3 bases clipped from V and 4 bases from J, the junction kept 11 bases outside the gene matches. CDR3 in DNA: TGTGCCAGCAGCTTCCGGTCGACAGGGTATGGAGAGACCCAGTACTTC. Translated, it gives CASSFRSTGYGETQYF.

The chain recombines TRBV5-4 with TRBJ1-1; the match to TRBD1 covers 12 bases. Unmatched junction bases numbered 7, after V lost 2 bases and J lost 5 bases. The CDR3 sequence is 16 residues long. Germline CDR1 is SGHNT and CDR2 is YYREEE (reference sequence). CDR3 nucleotides: TGTGCCAGCAGCTTAGGGGACAGGGGGCGCGGTACTGAAGCTTTCTTT. It codes for CASSLGDRGRGTEAFF.

The CDR3 protein is CASSIQVREKLFF. The CDR3 nucleotides are TGTGCCAGTAGTATACAGGTCCGGGAAAAACTGTTTTTT. The chain uses TRBV19 and TRBJ1-4; D gene ambiguous. V lost 2 bases, J lost 8 bases, and 9 bases lay in between. Germline V gives CDR1 LNHDA, CDR2 SQIVND (reference sequence). This CDR3 is built from 13 residues.

This chain links TRBV12-1 with TRBJ1-2; no check of the table's D call, TRBD1, against the DNA was made. TRBV12-1 constitutes a pseudogene. The CDR3 is made up of 12 amino acids. The CDR3 reads CASPLGGPGYTF. CDR3 bases: TGTGCCAGCCCCCTAGGGGGACCCGGCTACACCTTC.

This rearrangement joins TRBV7-8 to TRBJ1-1, with 12 nucleotides matching TRBD1. Looked up from germline, CDR1 is SGHVS and CDR2 is FQNEAQ. The CDR3 is 19 residues long. After removal of 2 bases from V and 4 bases from J, the junction contained 14 bases not matched to a gene. The CDR3 coding sequence is TGTGCCAGCAGCTTACCAACCCGGGACAGGGGGCAAGGGAGCACTGAAGCTTTCTTT. This gives the protein CASSLPTRDRGQGSTEAFF.

The chain links TRBV11-2 to TRBJ2-3, with a weak D call TRBD2 (6 bases). Germline-derived CDR1 and CDR2 are SGHAT and FQNNGV. The CDR3 runs 13 residues. The V end lost 5 bases, the J end lost 8 bases, and 14 bases lay between the germline ends. The CDR3 DNA reads as TGTGCCAGCAGCCCCGTGGGAGGCCCTACGCAGTATTTT. Protein sequence: CASSPVGGPTQYF.

This chain links TRBV5-4 with TRBJ1-2, with 8 bases aligning to TRBD1. The J segment lost 3 bases and the V segment lost 0 bases, leaving 7 bases of the junction unmatched. This CDR3 has 16 amino acids. In germline, CDR1 is SGHNT, CDR2 YYREEE (reference sequence). In nucleotides, the CDR3 is TGTGCCAGCAGCTTGGCCTTGGGACAGGACTACTATGGCTACACCTTC. Translation gives CASSLALGQDYYGYTF.

The genes are TRBV20-1 and TRBJ1-2; D call uncertain. Germline CDR1 and CDR2: DFQATT and SNEGSKA (reference sequence). The CDR3 is made up of 11 amino acids. V lost 7 bases, J lost 3 bases, and 9 bases lay in between. In nucleotides, the CDR3 is TGCAGTGGAGTGGTGGACTATGGCTACACCTTC. Amino acid sequence: CSGVVDYGYTF.

V is TRBV12-5 and J is TRBJ1-6; TRBD1 matches at 8 bases. Germline CDR1 is LGHNT and CDR2 is FRNRAP. J was trimmed by 7 bases and V by 6 bases; bases with no gene match: 5. The CDR3 spans 14 residues. This CDR3 reads CASGAGGPNSPLHF. The CDR3 bases are TGTGCTAGTGGAGCAGGGGGCCCCAATTCACCCCTCCACTTT.

The J gene is TRBJ2-2, the V gene TRBV27, with D unclear. Germline-derived CDR1 and CDR2 are MNHEY and SMNVEV (reference sequence). The CDR3 is 12 residues long. V dropped 2 bases and J dropped 6 bases, with 4 bases sitting between them. The CDR3 sequence is CASSLRAGELFF. The CDR3 nucleotides read TGTGCCAGCAGTTTACGGGCCGGGGAGCTGTTTTTT.

The gene calls are TRBV6-5 and TRBJ2-1, with 12 bases matching TRBD2. From germline, CDR1 is MNHEY and CDR2 SVGAGI. V was clipped by 7 bases and J by 6 bases; unmatched bases: 4. CDR3 length: 14 residues. The CDR3 DNA reads TGTGCCAGCACCGCTAGCGGGGGGGGCAATGAGCAGTTCTTC. It codes for CASTASGGGNEQFF.